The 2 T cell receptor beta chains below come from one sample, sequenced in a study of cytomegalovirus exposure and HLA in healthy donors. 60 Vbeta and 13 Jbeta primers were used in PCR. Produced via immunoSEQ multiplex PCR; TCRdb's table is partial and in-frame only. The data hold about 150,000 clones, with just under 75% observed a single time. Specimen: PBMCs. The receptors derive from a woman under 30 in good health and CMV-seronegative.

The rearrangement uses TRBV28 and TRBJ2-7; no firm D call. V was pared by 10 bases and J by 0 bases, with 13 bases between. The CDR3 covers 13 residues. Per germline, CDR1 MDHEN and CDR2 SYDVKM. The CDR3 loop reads CAITRESSYEQYF. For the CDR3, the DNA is TGTGCCATCACGAGAGAAAGCTCCTACGAGCAGTACTTC.

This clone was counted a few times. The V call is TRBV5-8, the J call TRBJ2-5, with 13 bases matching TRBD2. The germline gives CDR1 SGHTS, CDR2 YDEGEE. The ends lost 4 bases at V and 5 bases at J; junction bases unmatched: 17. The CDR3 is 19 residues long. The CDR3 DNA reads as TGTGCCAGCAGCGGACTAAGGGGACTAGCGGGACCAAGTTTGGAGACCCAGTACTTC. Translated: CASSGLRGLAGPSLETQYF.